A selection of T cell receptor beta chains follows, all from one sample in a study of liver allograft versus peripheral blood T cells. MiXCR, run by TCRdb on the reads, gives a single entry per CDR3 protein. This sample has more than 9,000 distinct CDR3 sequences, with 15% to 20% found just once. The receptors were gathered from a human patient who had a liver transplant. Among the T cells, some may be from the graft donor. Both conserved end residues are part of each CDR3. The D gene is left open where the match is weak. Only part of the rows carry a size: once, few, many, or a class if the clone is expanded.

J gene	clone size	D gene	V gene	CDR3 DNA	CDR3 protein
TRBJ1-2	few	.	TRBV19	TGTGCCAGTAGTATAGGGACCGGCGTCTATGGCTACACCTTC	CASSIGTGVYGYTF
TRBJ2-7	few	.	TRBV19	TGTGCCAGTAGTATTACCTCAACCTACGAGCAGTACTTC	CASSITSTYEQYF
TRBJ2-1	few	TRBD2	TRBV7-9	TGTGCCAGCAGCCTAGCGGGAGCCCCGGCGGATGAGCAGTTCTTC	CASSLAGAPADEQFF
TRBJ1-2	.	.	TRBV25-1	TGTGCCAGCAGTGAATGGCCCTTGGATGGCTACACCTTC	CASSEWPLDGYTF
TRBJ1-5	.	TRBD1	TRBV12-3/TRBV12-4	TGTGCCAGCAGTCAGGGGGTAGACAGAGGTTACAATCAGCCCCAGCATTTT	CASSQGVDRGYNQPQHF
TRBJ2-7	many	TRBD1	TRBV6-5	TGTGCCAGCAGTTACTCGCGGCAGGGGGCCTACGAGCAGTACTTC	CASSYSRQGAYEQYF
TRBJ1-5	few	.	TRBV12-5	TGTGCTAGTGGTTTGACGCCCAATCAGCCCCAGCATTTT	CASGLTPNQPQHF
TRBJ2-5	medium-sized	TRBD1	TRBV27	TGTGCCAGCAGTTCCGACGGAGGGACAGGGGAAGAGACCCAGTACTTC	CASSSDGGTGEETQYF
TRBJ1-1	medium-sized	TRBD1	TRBV29-1	TGCAGCGTCGGGACAGGGAGGGACACTGAAGCTTTCTTT	CSVGTGRDTEAFF
TRBJ1-4	medium-sized	.	TRBV28	TGTGCCAGCAGTTTAGTTTCGGCCCCAGTTGCAACTAATGAAAAACTGTTTTTT	CASSLVSAPVATNEKLFF
TRBJ1-4	few	.	TRBV5-6	TGTGCCAGCAGCTCCGACCTCCCCTTTAGTTTT	CASSSDLPFSF
TRBJ1-2	few	.	TRBV20-1	TGCAGTGCTAGAAGTGCGGCAGGGGCAGGCTATGGCTACACCTTC	CSARSAAGAGYGYTF
TRBJ2-1	medium-sized	.	TRBV28	TGTGCCAGCAGTTTAATCCAAATTCCGATGCAGTTCTTC	CASSLIQIPMQFF
TRBJ1-4	medium-sized	.	TRBV18	TGTGCCAGCTCACCGGCGCAGGTCGGTAATGAAAAACTGTTTTTT	CASSPAQVGNEKLFF
TRBJ1-3	.	.	TRBV5-5	TGTGCCAGCAGTTACCCCCAGAATGGGGCAGGCCAGTCATCCACCATATATTTT	CASSYPQNGAGQSSTIYF
TRBJ2-3	.	TRBD2	TRBV3-1	TGTGCCAGCAGTCCCCGGGAGGCGGGCACAGATACGCAGTATTTT	CASSPREAGTDTQYF
TRBJ2-7	.	TRBD1	TRBV12-3/TRBV12-4	TGTGCCAGCAGTAGGGGACAGTCCTACGAGCAGTACTTC	CASSRGQSYEQYF
TRBJ1-5	few	.	TRBV5-5	TGTGCCAGCAGCTTTAAGACGGAAAATCAGCCCCAGCATTTT	CASSFKTENQPQHF
TRBJ2-1	.	.	TRBV5-1	TGCGCCAGCAGCTTGGCCTGGGGGGAGAGTGAGCAGTTCTTC	CASSLAWGESEQFF
TRBJ2-3	.	.	TRBV20-1	TGCAGTGCTATCGGGGCTTGGGGTGACCTAACCACAGATACGCAGTATTTT	CSAIGAWGDLTTDTQYF
TRBJ1-1	many	TRBD1	TRBV5-5	TGTGCCAGCAGGCCCGGGACAGGGAGGAACGTACATGAAGCTTTCTTT	CASRPGTGRNVHEAFF
TRBJ1-1	.	.	TRBV27	TGTGCCAGCAGGGACTCGGGTAACACTGAAGCTTTCTTT	CASRDSGNTEAFF
TRBJ1-4	medium-sized	TRBD1	TRBV24-1	TGTGCCACCAGTGATGGACAGGGGGCTTCTAATGAAAAACTGTTTTTT	CATSDGQGASNEKLFF
TRBJ1-6	.	.	TRBV6-6	TGTGCCAGCAGCCCGACTTATAATTCACCCCTCCACTTT	CASSPTYNSPLHF
TRBJ2-7	few	.	TRBV28	TGTGCCAGCACCAGCCCGCTTTCGGGACAGTACTTC	CASTSPLSGQYF
TRBJ2-5	medium-sized	.	TRBV29-1	TGCAGCGTTGGGACTGGGACTGGCCCCCAAGAGACCCAGTACTTC	CSVGTGTGPQETQYF
TRBJ2-7	few	TRBD2	TRBV11-2	TGTGCCAGCAGCTTTAAAGCGGGGGAGCTTCTCTACGAGCAGTACTTC	CASSFKAGELLYEQYF
TRBJ1-3	medium-sized	.	TRBV18	TGTGCCAGCTCACCACCGGGCACGACAGGAAACACCATATATTTT	CASSPPGTTGNTIYF
TRBJ1-5	medium-sized	.	TRBV6-6	TGTGCCAGCAGATCTACAGGGTACAATCAGCCCCAGCATTTT	CASRSTGYNQPQHF
TRBJ2-5	medium-sized	TRBD1	TRBV19	TGTGCCAGTAGTCGCCGGGACAGGGAGGTTGAGACCCAGTACTTC	CASSRRDREVETQYF
TRBJ2-6	medium-sized	.	TRBV27	TGTGCCAGCAGTTTATTGAAGGGTTCCTCTGGGGCCAACGTCCTGACTTTC	CASSLLKGSSGANVLTF
TRBJ1-6	many	TRBD1	TRBV30	TGTGCCTGTAACAGGGGGCAGGGTAATTCACCCCTCCACTTT	CACNRGQGNSPLHF
TRBJ1-2	few	.	TRBV28	TGTGCCAGCAGTCCTGGGGCAGGTTCCCCTACTAACTATGGCTACACCTTC	CASSPGAGSPTNYGYTF
TRBJ1-4	few	.	TRBV6-1	TGTGCCAGCAGTGAAGATCTCCCGCAATGGGGTGAAAAACTGTTTTTT	CASSEDLPQWGEKLFF
TRBJ2-7	few	.	TRBV19	TGTGCCAGTAGTATCGGAGGGGGAATCTACGAGCAGTACTTC	CASSIGGGIYEQYF
TRBJ2-3	.	TRBD2	TRBV30	TGTGCCTGGAGTTGGTTAGCGGGAGGAATTAGCACAGATACGCAGTATTTT	CAWSWLAGGISTDTQYF
TRBJ1-3	.	.	TRBV30	TGTGCCTGGACAGATTCTGGAAACACCATATATTTT	CAWTDSGNTIYF
TRBJ2-2	medium-sized	TRBD2	TRBV15	TGTGCCACCAGCAGTTATCGGGGGGTTAGCGGGAGCACCGGGGAGCTGTTTTTT	CATSSYRGVSGSTGELFF
TRBJ1-5	.	.	TRBV10-3	TGTGCCATCAGTGACAGCAATCAGCCCCAGCATTTT	CAISDSNQPQHF
TRBJ2-7	.	TRBD2	TRBV30	TGTGCCTGGAGGTGGGGGGAGGGAGCCGACGAGCAGTACTTC	CAWRWGEGADEQYF